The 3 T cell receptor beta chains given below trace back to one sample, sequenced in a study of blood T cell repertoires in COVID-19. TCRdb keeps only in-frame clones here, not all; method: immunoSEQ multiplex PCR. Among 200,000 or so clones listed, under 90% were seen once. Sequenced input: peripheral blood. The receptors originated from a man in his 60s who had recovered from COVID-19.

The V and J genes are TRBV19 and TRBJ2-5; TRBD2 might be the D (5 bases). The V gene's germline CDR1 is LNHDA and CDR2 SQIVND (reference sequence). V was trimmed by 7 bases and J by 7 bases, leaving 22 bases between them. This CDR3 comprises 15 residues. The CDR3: CASTPRLDSWGTQYF. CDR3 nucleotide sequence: TGTGCCAGTACCCCCCGGCTGGACTCCTGGGGGACCCAGTACTTC.

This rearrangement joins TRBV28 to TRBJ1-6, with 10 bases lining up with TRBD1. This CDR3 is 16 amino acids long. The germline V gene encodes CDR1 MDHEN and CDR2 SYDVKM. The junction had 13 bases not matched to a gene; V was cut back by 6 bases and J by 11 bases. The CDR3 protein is CASSPNDRGQSTPLHF. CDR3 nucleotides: TGTGCCAGCAGCCCAAACGACAGGGGGCAATCGACACCCCTCCACTTT.

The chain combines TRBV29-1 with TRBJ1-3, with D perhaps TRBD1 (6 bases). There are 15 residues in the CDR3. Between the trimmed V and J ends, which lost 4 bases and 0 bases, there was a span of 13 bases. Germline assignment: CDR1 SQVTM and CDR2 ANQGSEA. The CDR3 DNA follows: TGCAGCGTTGTTCGGGGGGCGAGCTCTGGAAACACCATATATTTT. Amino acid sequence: CSVVRGASSGNTIYF.